The 2 T cell receptor beta chains below come from one sample, sequenced in a study of shared T cell receptors in the human thymus (dated by TCRdb to the early 2020s). Library creation used the immunoSEQ multiplex PCR assay. The table was pulled from immuneACCESS by TCRdb, which kept in-frame rearrangements only. Such tables lose some clones; where checked, under half of the loss comes from unresolved V genes, and the rest has no known cause. The sample includes 500,000 to 850,000 clones, with around 87% observed a single time. Of the sample, under 0.01% is held by the ten largest clones. This sample also appeared in a second study, on human thymus T cells.

The sequenced sample was thymocytes. The receptors come from a boy in the first two years of life with a congenital heart defect. Donor details come from another sample of the same person, matched by shared clones.

The genes are TRBV27 and TRBJ2-3, with 9 bases that match TRBD2. The junction had 5 bases not matched to a gene; V was cut back by 2 bases and J by 2 bases. Per the germline V gene, CDR1 is MNHEY and CDR2 is SMNVEV (reference sequence). The CDR3 length is 16 residues. The CDR3 loop is CASSLVAGGFTDTQYF. The CDR3 DNA sequence: TGTGCCAGCAGTTTAGTGGCGGGGGGGTTCACAGATACGCAGTATTTT.

V is TRBV6-6 and J is TRBJ2-1; 9 bases are a match to TRBD2. The junction had 4 bases not matched to a gene; V was cut back by 1 base and J by 6 bases. CDR1 is MNHNY and CDR2 is SVGAGI in the germline V gene (reference sequence). The length of the CDR3 is 15 residues. The CDR3 nucleotides are TGTGCCAGCAGTTACTATCTAGCGGGGATCAATGAGCAGTTCTTC. The encoded protein is CASSYYLAGINEQFF.